This TCR beta chain was recorded in a study of blood T cell repertoires in COVID-19. Study-wide context: Samples of COVID-19 (acute and convalescent) were obtained from the United States, Italy and Spain. From T cells, B-cell-depleted T cells, or PBMCs came the material, which was cDNA or gDNA.

In the authors' methods: Amplification with reference gene primers provided the estimates of nucleated cell counts. Assay: immunoSEQ multiplex PCR; the TCRdb copy retains only in-frame clones and omits some. D and trimming come from the DNA, and the V and J calls and clone size come from that table. The sample shows about 80,000 clones, approximately 78% of them seen only once. Germline V gives CDR1 SGHTA, CDR2 FQGTGA. The CDR3 contains 15 residues. J was trimmed by 4 bases and V by 2 bases; bases with no gene match: 6. This sequence joins TRBV7-3 and TRBJ2-5; 8 bases fit TRBD2. Sequenced material: peripheral blood. This TCR came from a human donor in a cohort sampled during active COVID-19. In DNA, the CDR3 is TGTGCCAGCAGCTTAGGGTCGGGGGGGCTAGAGACCCAGTACTTC. It yields the protein CASSLGSGGLETQYF.